Reported below is one T cell receptor (beta chain). What it binds is not known. The data were taken from a study of CD4 T cells in relation to SARS-CoV-2 and coronaviruses. The overall study: After around 10 days of antigen culture, PBMC TCR beta CDR3s were sequenced. No peptide or an HIV-1 Nef peptide pool served as negative control.

Findings and caveats of the study: Crossreactive clones expanded significantly less to SARS-CoV-2 than monoreactive clones.

This table comes from immunoSEQ multiplex PCR, and its TCRdb copy is limited to in-frame clones, with some not included. The sample has more than 20,000 clones, about three fifths seen once. The unexposed donors gave CD4+ T cells in about 2010-2019, prior to COVID-19. Isolation of CD4+ T cells took place after around eleven days in culture. On days 3 and 7, cultures got half fresh IL-2 medium. Trimming at V came to 2 bases and at J to 5 bases, leaving 6 bases not matched to a gene. CDR1 and CDR2 (germline): MNHEY, SVGEGT. The CDR3 sequence is 15 residues long. The chain links TRBV6-2 or TRBV6-3 to TRBJ2-3; 8 bases match TRBD2. Specimen: CD4+ T cells from PBMCs, cultured in vitro. This receptor was identified in a human donor in good health. The CDR3 DNA sequence: TGTGCCAGCAGTTACCCGGCCGGGACTAGAGATACGCAGTATTTT. Translating it yields CASSYPAGTRDTQYF.